This paragraph reports one T cell receptor beta chain. What this receptor recognizes is not known. No qualities accompany the bases; no much larger clone lies one base away. Counted from cysteine to phenylalanine, this CDR3 has 16 amino acids. Just the 48-base CDR3 DNA is kept, in frame starting at base 1. V sheds 0 bases and J sheds 4 bases, leaving 13 bases between their ends. CDR1 and CDR2 are drawn from the germline V gene: SGHAT, FQNNGV. The record originates from a study of response to subunit inactivated influenza vaccine (dated by TCRdb to 2017 to 2018). Concerning the study at large: The study used deep quantitative T cell receptor repertoire profiling to track responses to a trivalent subunit inactivated influenza vaccine.

Study-level results and caveats: The authors suggested that each seasonal influenza vaccination may recruit only a limited number of new T cells.

The library was obtained by RT-PCR. The listed sequencing device is Illumina HiSeq 2500. The public reads were reanalyzed by TCRdb: fastp trimming at Q25, MiXCR alignment, in-frame beta chains only. Entries that share a CDR3 protein sequence are merged under the most common genes and DNA. The sample yields hundreds of thousands of distinct CDR3 sequences; around 10% were counted once. The leading ten clones occupy around 10% of the sample. These data were likewise used in another study, on T cells expressing NK-cell markers. As noted in the second study: The TCR beta cDNA libraries were made using 5'RACE template switching, a step that added both a universal primer site and unique molecular identifiers. In sorted CD3+CD56+NKG2C+, CD3+CD56+NKG2C- and CD3+CD56-NKG2C+ T-cell subsets from about eight donors, TCR beta-chain repertoires were profiled. Of the eight sequenced donors, seven were found to be HCMV-seropositive and one was found to be HCMV-seronegative. In several experiments an anti-gammadeltaTCR antibody was added to restrict sorting to alphabetaTCR-expressing T cells. In over five donors, the dominant CD3+CD56+NKG2C+ clonotypes were among the top 10 CD8+ clonotypes and accounted for about 1.0-7.5% of CD8+ T cells. Those dominant clonotypes were again the most abundant among CD3+CD56-NKG2C+ cells in several donors, at roughly 25-65%. Whether the expanded NKG2C-expressing T cell clones were specific for HCMV antigens was left unclear. The study sequenced eight donors, all healthy volunteers chosen at random: three men and five women. HCMV-specific IgG was detected in serum with a commercial ELISA kit to determine HCMV serostatus. Peripheral blood mononuclear cells were isolated from blood by Ficoll density gradient centrifugation. Bulk peripheral blood T-cell repertoires were additionally sequenced from unsorted PBMC for over 5 donors. cDNA synthesis was primed from the TCR beta constant segment and was followed by two successive PCR amplification steps. Sequencing of the libraries produced 2 x 150 bp reads on Illumina HiSeq 2000/2500, MiSeq or NextSeq. MIGEC handled demultiplexing of the reads and grouping by UMI, while MiTCR was used to assemble and quantify clonotypes. Only TCR cDNA sequences supported by at least two reads were kept to exclude erroneous sequences. Downstream repertoire analysis used the tcR package, and clonotypes were matched across fractions by CDR3 nucleotide sequence plus V segment. Antigen specificity was annotated against VDJdb with VDJmatch, allowing one amino acid substitution in CDR3.

This clonotype was sampled from a man aged 50 to 60 who received an inactivated influenza vaccine. Donor details come from another sample of the same person, matched by shared clones. The sequenced sample was PBMCs from blood, obtained on the day of vaccination. The rearrangement combines TRBV11-2 with TRBJ2-1; the D gene identity is not certain. The CDR3 has the sequence CASSLDVIWGYNEQFF. The DNA reads as follows: TGTGCCAGCAGCTTAGATGTCATCTGGGGATACAATGAGCAGTTCTTC.